The subject of this entry is one T cell receptor beta chain. The record originates from a study of blood T cell repertoires in COVID-19. CDR1 is MNHEY and CDR2 is SMNVEV in the germline V gene (reference sequence). The CDR3 totals 13 residues. Trimming took off 6 bases at V and 9 bases at J, with 15 bases between the two ends. TCRdb keeps only in-frame clones here, not all; method: immunoSEQ multiplex PCR. In the table there are over 100,000 clones, 75% to 90% of which are singletons. Sequencing was performed on peripheral blood. This TCR came from a man between 65 and 85 years old with acute or convalescent COVID-19. The chain uses TRBV27 and TRBJ2-1; perhaps TRBD2 as D (6 bases). For the CDR3, the DNA is TGTGCCAGCAGCCTCCCGGGGGTTGTTGAGCAGTTCTTC. Its protein product is CASSLPGVVEQFF.